Below, 3 T cell receptor beta chains from the same sample are listed, as sequenced in a study of Tregs in tolerant kidney transplant recipients. The data were produced by immunoSEQ multiplex PCR, yet TCRdb's version contains in-frame clones alone and is incomplete. The top ten clones hold roughly 5.2% of a sample with tens of thousands of clones, around 83% of them seen once. What was sequenced was CD4+ T cells from blood. These TCRs come from a human donor in good health.

The table lists this clone with a few counts. J is TRBJ2-7 and V is TRBV19; 8 bases agree with TRBD1. V shed 5 bases, J shed 5 bases, and the junction held 2 bases outside the gene matches. The CDR3 runs to 12 residues. CDR1 and CDR2 (germline): LNHDA, SQIVND (reference sequence). CDR3 residues: CASSDRGDEQYF. The CDR3 bases are TGTGCCAGTAGTGACAGGGGTGACGAGCAGTACTTC.

The table lists this clone with a few counts. The genes are TRBV7-3 and TRBJ2-1; 10 bases fit TRBD1. With V trimmed by 5 bases and J by 9 bases, 10 bases remained unmatched. This CDR3 contains 15 residues. Germline loops: CDR1 SGHTA, CDR2 FQGTGA. CDR3 nucleotides: TGTGCCAGCAGCAACCGGGACAGGGGAATGGCTGAGCAGTTCTTC. Amino acid sequence: CASSNRDRGMAEQFF.

The V call is TRBV6-5, the J call TRBJ1-2; 7 bases match TRBD1. The CDR3 spans 12 residues. Germline CDR1 is MNHEY and CDR2 is SVGAGI. Germline trimming cut 10 bases from V and 1 base from J; bases unmatched to any gene: 3. The CDR3, as DNA: TGTGCCATCCGGGACAGTAACTATGGCTACACCTTC. Translating it yields CAIRDSNYGYTF.